A selection of T cell receptor beta chains follows, all from one sample in a study of blood T cell repertoires in COVID-19. TCRdb keeps only in-frame clones here, not all; method: immunoSEQ multiplex PCR. The table records some 38,000 clones, approximately 74% of them present only once. Sequencing was performed on peripheral blood. The receptors come from a man between 65 and 85 years old with COVID-19, enrolled during active disease. The CDR3 runs from the conserved cysteine through the conserved F or W. The order of the fields is clone size, V gene, J gene, D gene, CDR3 protein, CDR3 DNA. The D gene is left open where the match is weak. Expanded clones get a size class; other rows say once, few or many, or leave the size out.

>NA|TRBV3-1/TRBV3-2|TRBJ2-7|TRBD2
CASTTAGLAGGPTYEQYF
TGTGCCAGCACCACAGCTGGGCTAGCGGGGGGCCCAACCTACGAGCAGTACTTC
>NA|TRBV7-9|TRBJ2-5|NA
CASSLGHPQETQYF
TGTGCCAGCAGCCTTGGACACCCGCAAGAGACCCAGTACTTC
>NA|TRBV2|TRBJ1-2|NA
CASSDQGYGYTF
TGTGCCAGCAGTGACCAGGGCTATGGCTACACCTTC
>few|TRBV7-3|TRBJ1-6|NA
CASSLFMGRNSPLHF
TGTGCCAGCAGCTTGTTTATGGGGAGGAATTCACCCCTCCACTTT
>NA|TRBV27|TRBJ1-5|TRBD1
CASSPLDRGDQPQHF
TGTGCCAGCAGTCCTCTGGACAGGGGAGATCAGCCCCAGCATTTT
>NA|TRBV24-1|TRBJ1-3|TRBD1
CATSDHRGSGNTIYF
TGTGCCACCAGTGACCACAGGGGGTCTGGAAACACCATATATTTT
>NA|TRBV19|TRBJ1-5|TRBD1
CASSIGQGWQPQHF
TGTGCCAGTAGTATAGGACAGGGTTGGCAGCCCCAGCATTTT
>NA|TRBV19|TRBJ1-6|TRBD1
CASKDRPNSPLHF
TGTGCCAGCAAGGACAGGCCCAATTCACCCCTCCACTTT
>NA|TRBV30|TRBJ2-1|TRBD2
CAWSQREGLSEHNEQFF
TGTGCCTGGAGTCAGCGGGAGGGCCTGAGCGAACACAATGAGCAGTTCTTC
>NA|TRBV9|TRBJ2-7|NA
CASSVEPGNYEQYF
TGTGCCAGCAGCGTAGAGCCGGGTAACTACGAGCAGTACTTC
>NA|TRBV7-2|TRBJ2-2|TRBD1
CASSVRQGTGELFF
TGTGCCAGCAGCGTCCGACAGGGCACCGGGGAGCTGTTTTTT
>few|TRBV10-3|TRBJ1-2|NA
CAITGGDGYTF
TGTGCCATCACCGGAGGGGATGGCTACACCTTC
>NA|TRBV18|TRBJ1-4|NA
CASSQNNRVTNEKLFF
TGTGCCAGCTCACAAAATAACAGGGTGACTAATGAAAAACTGTTTTTT
>NA|TRBV11-2|TRBJ2-7|TRBD1
CASSLDWQGANEQYF
TGTGCCAGCAGCTTAGATTGGCAGGGGGCAAACGAGCAGTACTTC
>NA|TRBV6-5|TRBJ2-2|TRBD1
CASRQGAGELFF
TGTGCCAGCAGACAGGGGGCCGGGGAGCTGTTTTTT
>NA|TRBV6-1|TRBJ1-5|TRBD1
CASSEGQVRNQPQHF
TGTGCCAGCAGTGAGGGACAGGTCCGCAATCAGCCCCAGCATTTT
>few|TRBV19|TRBJ1-2|TRBD1
CASSIAGQDYGYTF
TGTGCCAGTAGTATAGCGGGACAGGATTATGGCTACACCTTC
>NA|TRBV7-9|TRBJ1-2|NA
CASSSVRQFGGYTF
TGTGCCAGCAGCTCCGTCCGACAGTTCGGCGGCTACACCTTC
>many|TRBV7-8|TRBJ1-5|NA
CASSFSGNQPQHF
TGTGCCAGCAGCTTTAGCGGGAATCAGCCCCAGCATTTT
>few|TRBV24-1|TRBJ2-1|NA
CATSDVQGREQFF
TGTGCCACCAGTGATGTACAGGGCCGGGAGCAGTTCTTC
>NA|TRBV4-1|TRBJ2-5|NA
CASSQAPRRLFQETQYF
TGCGCCAGCAGCCAAGCCCCCCGCCGACTTTTCCAAGAGACCCAGTACTTC
>NA|TRBV6-5|TRBJ2-1|NA
CASKTGLSYNEQFF
TGTGCCAGCAAGACAGGTCTTTCCTACAATGAGCAGTTCTTC
>NA|TRBV3-1/TRBV3-2|TRBJ2-1|NA
CASSQELREQFF
TGTGCCAGCAGCCAAGAACTGCGGGAGCAGTTCTTC
>NA|TRBV6-5|TRBJ2-5|TRBD1
CASRLGTGVTQYF
TGTGCCAGCAGGCTCGGGACAGGGGTGACCCAGTACTTC
>few|TRBV28|TRBJ2-7|TRBD2
CASSPVSGRANEQYF
TGTGCCAGCAGCCCCGTTAGCGGGAGGGCCAACGAGCAGTACTTC
>NA|TRBV27|TRBJ1-2|TRBD1
CASSLAGTGVLYGYTF
TGTGCCAGCAGTTTGGCGGGGACAGGGGTCCTCTATGGCTACACCTTC